The rows below give T cell receptor beta chains drawn from one sample of a study of CD8+ T cells in alopecia areata. Clones were read by immunoSEQ multiplex PCR, and TCRdb kept only the in-frame ones, dropping some. The sample comprises 98,000 or so clones, roughly 64% of which are singletons, and around a fifth rests with the top ten. The sequenced material came from CD8+ T cells sorted from blood. The receptors derive from a human donor in good health. The CDR3 runs from the conserved cysteine through the conserved F or W. The D gene is left open where the match is weak. Clone size is shown for a subset of rows, as once, few, many or a class of expanded clone.

>.|TRBD1|TRBV9|14|TRBJ2-7
CASSFGTGSYEQYF
TGTGCCAGCAGCTTCGGGACAGGGTCCTACGAGCAGTACTTC
>.|.|TRBV5-6|15|TRBJ1-2
CASSLVFHGGRGYTF
TGTGCCAGCAGCTTGGTGTTCCACGGGGGCCGGGGCTACACCTTC
>.|.|TRBV7-2|12|TRBJ2-5
CASSMGRETQYF
TGTGCCAGCAGCATGGGGAGAGAGACCCAGTACTTC
>few|TRBD1|TRBV29-1|13|TRBJ2-5
CSVAPGQQETQYF
TGCAGCGTCGCACCGGGACAGCAAGAGACCCAGTACTTC
>.|.|TRBV20-1|11|TRBJ1-1
CSAPRNTEAFF
TGCAGTGCTCCCAGGAACACTGAAGCTTTCTTT
>.|.|TRBV27|14|TRBJ1-1
CASSLVTGNTEAFF
TGTGCCAGCAGTTTGGTGACAGGGAACACTGAAGCTTTCTTT
>.|.|TRBV7-8|11|TRBJ1-4
CASSLDEKLFF
TGTGCCAGCAGCTTGGATGAAAAACTGTTTTTT
>medium-sized|TRBD1|TRBV28|15|TRBJ2-3
CASSFGTGVTDTQYF
TGTGCCAGCAGTTTCGGGACAGGGGTTACAGATACGCAGTATTTT
>.|TRBD2|TRBV2|15|TRBJ2-5
CASSDRTSGGETQYF
TGTGCCAGCAGTGATAGGACTAGCGGGGGCGAGACCCAGTACTTC
>.|.|TRBV13|14|TRBJ1-2
CASSPLARFYGYTF
TGTGCCAGCAGCCCCCTTGCGCGGTTCTATGGCTACACCTTC
>.|.|TRBV10-3|14|TRBJ1-1
CASSYREGNTEAFF
TGTGCCAGCAGTTATAGAGAAGGAAACACTGAAGCTTTCTTT
>.|.|TRBV20-1|11|TRBJ2-7
CSASDSYEQYF
TGCAGTGCTTCCGACAGCTACGAGCAGTACTTC
>.|TRBD2|TRBV2|15|TRBJ2-3
CASSDGGASTDTQYF
TGTGCCAGCAGTGACGGGGGGGCAAGCACAGATACGCAGTATTTT
>.|.|TRBV29-1|13|TRBJ1-2
CSVDDPGADGYTF
TGCAGCGTTGACGACCCGGGAGCGGATGGCTACACCTTC
>.|.|TRBV5-1|12|TRBJ2-5
CASSLGQETQYF
TGCGCCAGCAGCTTGGGACAAGAGACCCAGTACTTC
>.|TRBD1|TRBV15|15|TRBJ1-6
CATSPYGQGSSPLHF
TGTGCCACCAGCCCCTATGGACAGGGGAGTTCACCCCTCCACTTT
>.|.|TRBV13|13|TRBJ1-2
CASSWGQGYGYTF
TGTGCCAGCAGCTGGGGCCAAGGCTATGGCTACACCTTC
>.|.|TRBV5-1|12|TRBJ2-7
CASSHSQDEQYF
TGCGCCAGCAGCCACTCTCAGGACGAGCAGTACTTC
>few|.|TRBV7-9|17|TRBJ2-3
CASSPGEGGWNTDTQYF
TGTGCCAGCAGCCCCGGTGAGGGGGGGTGGAACACAGATACGCAGTATTTT
>.|.|TRBV6-5|16|TRBJ2-2
CASSYFGGRGVRELFF
TGTGCCAGCAGTTATTTTGGGGGGCGCGGGGTCCGGGAGCTGTTTTTT
>.|TRBD2|TRBV29-1|12|TRBJ2-5
CSAAWEGETQYF
TGCAGCGCCGCCTGGGAGGGGGAGACCCAGTACTTC
>few|.|TRBV7-6|12|TRBJ1-2
CASSTNGYGYTF
TGTGCCAGCAGCACGAACGGCTATGGCTACACCTTC
>few|.|TRBV30|12|TRBJ2-3
CAWSDDPDTQYF
TGTGCCTGGAGCGATGATCCAGATACGCAGTATTTT
>.|TRBD1|TRBV7-9|13|TRBJ1-1
CASSSGTGTEAFF
TGTGCCAGCAGCAGCGGGACAGGAACTGAAGCTTTCTTT
>.|.|TRBV13|12|TRBJ2-5
CASSSRGETQYF
TGTGCCAGCAGCTCCCGGGGCGAGACCCAGTACTTC
>few|.|TRBV27|14|TRBJ1-5
CASGGVGSNQPQHF
TGTGCCAGCGGGGGGGTTGGTAGCAATCAGCCCCAGCATTTT
>.|TRBD1|TRBV27|14|TRBJ2-7
CASSLGRGPYEQYF
TGTGCCAGCAGTTTGGGCAGGGGGCCCTACGAGCAGTACTTC
>.|.|TRBV29-1|11|TRBJ2-3
CSVPEGDTQYF
TGCAGCGTGCCCGAGGGAGATACGCAGTATTTT
>.|.|TRBV7-9|13|TRBJ2-1
CASRPPGANEQFF
TGTGCCAGCAGGCCGCCAGGGGCGAATGAGCAGTTCTTC
>.|.|TRBV5-8|11|TRBJ2-7
CASSAVYEQYF
TGTGCCAGCAGTGCGGTGTACGAGCAGTACTTC
>few|TRBD1|TRBV2|14|TRBJ1-5
CASSLGTGNQPQHF
TGTGCCAGCAGTCTCGGGACAGGGAATCAGCCCCAGCATTTT
>.|.|TRBV6-5|13|TRBJ2-1
CASSQRSYNEQFF
TGTGCCAGCAGTCAGCGATCATACAATGAGCAGTTCTTC
>.|.|TRBV29-1|12|TRBJ2-7
CSVGVGRYEQYF
TGCAGCGTTGGAGTAGGGAGGTACGAGCAGTACTTC
>few|.|TRBV7-9|10|TRBJ1-3
CASSLNTIYF
TGTGCCAGCAGCTTAAACACCATATATTTT
>.|.|TRBV5-6|13|TRBJ2-3
CASTTTLITTQYF
TGTGCCAGCACCACGACACTTATAACTACGCAGTATTTT
>.|TRBD2|TRBV4-3|16|TRBJ2-1
CASSHLAGDAYNEQFF
TGCGCCAGCAGCCACCTAGCGGGGGATGCCTACAATGAGCAGTTCTTC
>few|TRBD1|TRBV5-1|20|TRBJ1-1
CASSLVPRGDRDGVDTEAFF
TGCGCCAGCAGCTTGGTACCTCGGGGGGACAGGGATGGTGTAGACACTGAAGCTTTCTTT
>.|TRBD1|TRBV30|16|TRBJ1-2
CAWSNLEGAIGYGYTF
TGTGCCTGGAGTAATTTGGAGGGGGCAATCGGCTATGGCTACACCTTC
>.|.|TRBV6-5|14|TRBJ2-1
CASSYLPGHNEQFF
TGTGCCAGCAGTTACTTACCGGGGCACAATGAGCAGTTCTTC
>.|.|TRBV4-3|14|TRBJ2-2
CASSQELGPWELFF
TGCGCCAGCAGCCAAGAGTTAGGGCCTTGGGAGCTGTTTTTT
>.|.|TRBV5-4|12|TRBJ2-5
CASSLGTETQYF
TGTGCCAGCAGCTTGGGCACAGAGACCCAGTACTTC
>.|.|TRBV7-9|12|TRBJ2-5
CSLGGFGETQYF
TGTTCGCTCGGGGGATTTGGGGAGACCCAGTACTTC
>.|.|TRBV5-6|15|TRBJ2-6
CASSQGDSGANVLTF
TGTGCCAGCAGCCAAGGGGATTCTGGGGCCAACGTCCTGACTTTC
>few|.|TRBV30|16|TRBJ2-2
CAWRGLSGQNTGELFF
TGTGCCTGGCGCGGCCTTTCGGGACAGAACACCGGGGAGCTGTTTTTT
>.|.|TRBV29-1|15|TRBJ2-3
CSVDGTSTSTDTQYF
TGCAGCGTTGACGGGACATCGACTAGCACAGATACGCAGTATTTT
>.|.|TRBV28|16|TRBJ1-2
CASSFSPRVLSYGYTF
TGTGCCAGCAGTTTCTCTCCACGGGTCCTCAGCTATGGCTACACCTTC
>few|.|TRBV5-6|14|TRBJ2-2
CASSLSRRSGELFF
TGTGCCAGCAGCTTGTCCCGACGGAGCGGGGAGCTGTTTTTT
>once|.|TRBV20-1|9|TRBJ1-2
CSSPVGYTF
TGCAGTTCGCCTGTAGGCTACACCTTC
>.|.|TRBV2|14|TRBJ2-5
CASRDDLPQETQYF
TGTGCCAGCAGAGATGATCTACCCCAAGAGACCCAGTACTTC
>.|TRBD1|TRBV6-6|14|TRBJ2-5
CASSWDSKEETQYF
TGTGCCAGCAGTTGGGACAGTAAGGAGGAGACCCAGTACTTC
>.|.|TRBV5-6|15|TRBJ2-3
CASSWAGRGADTQYF
TGTGCCAGCAGCTGGGCTGGCAGGGGAGCAGATACGCAGTATTTT
>.|.|TRBV5-6|13|TRBJ1-2
CASSAGGIGGYTF
TGTGCCAGCAGCGCGGGAGGTATAGGTGGCTACACCTTC
>.|.|TRBV4-3|14|TRBJ1-2
CASSQRGDGSGYTF
TGCGCCAGCAGCCAACGGGGTGACGGCAGTGGCTACACCTTC
>.|TRBD1|TRBV6-5|13|TRBJ2-1
CASSYFHRGPEFF
TGTGCCAGCAGTTACTTCCACAGGGGGCCGGAGTTCTTC
>.|TRBD2|TRBV19|19|TRBJ2-7
CASSAKPGLAGSPSYEQYF
TGTGCCAGTAGTGCCAAGCCGGGACTAGCGGGGTCACCCTCCTACGAGCAGTACTTC
>.|.|TRBV11-3|14|TRBJ2-3
CASSLRGAADTQYF
TGTGCCAGCAGCTTAAGAGGGGCCGCAGATACGCAGTATTTT
>.|TRBD1|TRBV27|14|TRBJ2-7
CASSLGQGAAEQYF
TGTGCCAGCAGTTTAGGACAGGGGGCGGCCGAGCAGTACTTC